The 10 T cell receptor beta chains reported below all come from one sample, sequenced in a study of T cell repertoires in cytomegalovirus infection. Each CDR3 protein is one row after TCRdb ran MiXCR on the reads. The repertoire holds 150,000 to 190,000 distinct CDR3 sequences, about 25% seen once, with 11% in the top ten. Sample: PBMCs. The receptors stem from a human donor in good health (CMV status not recorded). Some clones in this sample may be carry-over from other donors' samples.

This clonotype was picked up many times. The rearrangement links TRBV28 to TRBJ1-5; D is ambiguous. Trimming stripped 7 bases from V and 2 bases from J, with 15 bases between. This CDR3 spans 15 amino acids. Germline CDR1 MDHEN, CDR2 SYDVKM. Here the CDR3 DNA reads TGTGCCAGCACCCCTTTAGGGCAGCGCAATCAGCCCCAGCATTTT. Its protein product is CASTPLGQRNQPQHF.

Ten or more counts support this clonotype. The chain combines TRBV7-6 with TRBJ2-3, with D perhaps matching TRBD2 (6 bases). V shed 2 bases and J shed 2 bases, with 20 bases lying between them. The germline gives CDR1 SGHVS, CDR2 FNYEAQ. The CDR3 is 18 amino acids. DNA of the CDR3: TGTGCCAGCAGCTTAACCGGTGTTGTCGGGGGAACCACAGATACGCAGTATTTT. Amino acid sequence: CASSLTGVVGGTTDTQYF.

This clonotype has at least ten counts. The CDR3 here is CASSPQETQYF. The CDR3 DNA reads TGTGCCAGCAGTCCTCAAGAGACCCAGTACTTC. V and J are TRBV28 and TRBJ2-5, with D unresolved. CDR1 MDHEN and CDR2 SYDVKM come from the germline V gene. This CDR3 contains 11 residues. The V gene lost 5 bases and the J gene lost 2 bases, with 3 bases spanning the gap. Filled out from reference TRBV28 and TRBJ2-5, the complete variable domain reads DVKVTQSSRYLVKRTGEKVFLECVQDMDHENMFWYRQDPGLGLRLIYFSYDVKMKEKGDIPEGYSVSREKKERFSLILESASTNQTSMYLCASSPQETQYFGPGTRLLVL.

This clonotype was counted between two and nine times. The chain joins TRBV6-2 or TRBV6-3 to TRBJ1-1, with D perhaps TRBD1 (5 bases). The CDR3 totals 14 residues. V lost 7 bases, J lost 5 bases, and 17 bases lay in between. Germline V gives CDR1 MNHEY, CDR2 SVGEGT. CDR3 protein: CASIGPGGRTEAFF. The CDR3 nucleotides are TGTGCCAGCATTGGACCCGGGGGGAGGACTGAAGCTTTCTTT.

This chain connects TRBV19 to TRBJ1-2; D not certain. V was pared by 7 bases and J by 7 bases, with 7 bases between. Germline loops: CDR1 LNHDA, CDR2 SQIVND (reference sequence). The CDR3 sequence is 10 residues long. DNA of the CDR3: TGTGCCAGTACTGGGGTTGGCTACACCTTC. It encodes CASTGVGYTF.

The chain combines TRBV12-3 or TRBV12-4 with TRBJ2-3; no definite D call. This CDR3 spans 14 amino acids. Trimming removed 3 bases from V and 6 bases from J, with 13 bases in between. CDR3 sequence reads: CASSFGEPPDTQYF. CDR3 DNA sequence: TGTGCCAGCAGTTTTGGGGAACCCCCCGATACGCAGTATTTT.

With respect to this clonotype: The junction differs from germline at one of its ends, possibly a read error. The chain recombines TRBV7-3 with TRBJ2-7, with no clear D. This CDR3 is built from 13 residues. The germline CDR1 and CDR2 sequences are SGHTA and FQGTGA. The CDR3 region has the DNA TGTGCCAGCAGCACGCGAAGCTCCTACGTGCAGTACTTC. This encodes CASSTRSSYVQYF.

This chain connects TRBV6-6 to TRBJ2-5; D unresolved. The CDR3 has 12 amino acids. Per germline, CDR1 MNHNY and CDR2 SVGAGI (reference sequence). V was cut by 1 base and J by 3 bases, with 3 bases left in between. CDR3 amino acids: CASSYYEETQYF. The DNA for the CDR3 is TGTGCCAGCAGTTACTACGAAGAGACCCAGTACTTC.

This clonotype was picked up a small number of times. The chain uses TRBV2 and TRBJ2-1, with TRBD2 matching 7 bases. Germline CDR1 SNHLY, CDR2 FYNNEI. The CDR3 has 14 residues. V was pared by 4 bases and J by 6 bases, with 6 bases of the junction left unmatched. The CDR3 sequence is CASSALTSANEQFF. CDR3 bases: TGTGCCAGCAGTGCCCTTACTAGCGCCAATGAGCAGTTCTTC.

Many counts were recorded for this clonotype. The chain recombines TRBV7-2 with TRBJ2-3; TRBD2 aligns across 9 bases. The ends lost 4 bases at V and 8 bases at J; junction bases unmatched: 13. Germline V lookup: CDR1 SGHTA, CDR2 FQGNSA. This CDR3 comprises 16 residues. The CDR3 DNA is TGTGCCAGCAGCTCCAGTAGGGGAGCGGGGGGAGGTACGCAGTATTTT. It yields the protein CASSSSRGAGGGTQYF.